Below, 9 T cell receptor beta chains from the same sample are listed, as sequenced in a study of T cells expressing NK-cell markers. TCRdb reworked the 5' RACE reads into one entry per CDR3 protein, no DNA. The listing records over 350,000 distinct CDR3 sequences. The specimen was blood T cells: a sorted CD56 or NKG2C T cell subset, CD4+ or CD8+ T cells, or bulk PBMC T cells (not recorded which). Receptors were obtained from a woman aged 50 to 65 in good health.

This chain connects TRBV7-9 to TRBJ2-1; TCRdb designates TRBD1, a call that cannot be tested without DNA. There are 14 residues in the CDR3. Germline assignment: CDR1 SEHNR and CDR2 FQNEAQ (reference sequence). Here the CDR3 reads CASSFNRGYNEQFF.

This chain connects TRBV30 to TRBJ2-3; lacking DNA, the TRBD2 call made by TCRdb goes unchecked. The CDR3 has 13 residues. Looked up from germline, CDR1 is GTSNPN and CDR2 is SVGIG (reference sequence). The CDR3 spells CAGGAGGTDTQYF.

The CDR3 sequence is CASSHRQGWKTQYF. This chain uses TRBV12-3 or TRBV12-4 with TRBJ2-5; TCRdb's D call of TRBD1 is untestable without DNA. The CDR3 has 14 amino acids.

The rearrangement links TRBV3-1 to TRBJ1-2; TCRdb selects TRBD1, and the lack of DNA leaves this call unchecked. From germline, CDR1 is LGHDT and CDR2 YNNKEL (reference sequence). The CDR3 is 13 amino acids. CDR3 in amino acids: CASRPTGVYGYTF.

Here the CDR3 reads CAASGRAFGTDTQYF. This chain links TRBV28 with TRBJ2-3; TCRdb outputs TRBD2, but without DNA this stays unchecked. Germline CDR1 is MDHEN and CDR2 is SYDVKM. This CDR3 has 15 residues.

The chain recombines TRBV27 with TRBJ1-2; the D gene TCRdb calls, TRBD1, cannot be checked with no DNA. The V gene's germline CDR1 is MNHEY and CDR2 SMNVEV (reference sequence). The CDR3 has 15 amino acids. The CDR3 protein is CASSLGGLHNYGYTF.

This chain uses TRBV7-8 with TRBJ2-1. The CDR3 totals 14 residues. Germline assignment: CDR1 SGHVS and CDR2 FQNEAQ. This CDR3 is CASSLVKGNNEQFF.

V is TRBV12-3 or TRBV12-4 and J is TRBJ2-3; TCRdb's D gene call, TRBD1, goes unchecked for lack of DNA. The CDR3 extends over 15 amino acids. CDR3 residues: CASSLGTIKKDTQYF.

This sequence joins TRBV20-1 and TRBJ2-1; TCRdb names TRBD1, which stays unverified in the absence of DNA. The germline V gene has CDR1 DFQATT and CDR2 SNEGSKA (reference sequence). The CDR3 contains 13 residues. The CDR3 spells CSARQTVAYEQFF.